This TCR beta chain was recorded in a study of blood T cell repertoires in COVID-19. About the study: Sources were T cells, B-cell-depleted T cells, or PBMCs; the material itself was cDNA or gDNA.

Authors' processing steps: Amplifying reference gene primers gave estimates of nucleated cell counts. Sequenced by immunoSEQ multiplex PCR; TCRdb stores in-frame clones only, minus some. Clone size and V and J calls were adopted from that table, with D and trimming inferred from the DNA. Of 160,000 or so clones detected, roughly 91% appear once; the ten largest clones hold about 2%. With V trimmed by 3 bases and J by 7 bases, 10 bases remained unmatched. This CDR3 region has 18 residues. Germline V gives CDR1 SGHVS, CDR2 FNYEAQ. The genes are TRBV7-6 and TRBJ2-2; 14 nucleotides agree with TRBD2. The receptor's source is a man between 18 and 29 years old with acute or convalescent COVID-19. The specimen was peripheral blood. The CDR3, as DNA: TGTGCCAGCAGCTTTATGACTAGCGGGAGGGGGGACGTCGGGGAGCTGTTTTTT. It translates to CASSFMTSGRGDVGELFF.